This T cell receptor beta chain came from a study of T cells after yellow fever vaccination (dated by TCRdb to about 2019). Notes on the research overall: The SMART-Seq v4 Ultra Low Input RNA kit was used to prepare libraries from fractions with low cell numbers. To track T-cell clones before and after primary and booster YFV17D yellow fever vaccination, bulk TCR alpha and beta repertoires were sequenced longitudinally. Two healthy male donors made up the cohort, one aged 18 to 29 years and the other aged 30 to 40 years. Blood was collected at multiple timepoints before and after primary and secondary immunization, and bulk PBMC replicates and cell subsets were isolated. What the work shows at the level of the full study, not this receptor alone: A small share of clonotypes was detected in both CD4 and CD8 compartments, with the overlap likely arising from convergent recombination. The secondary T-cell response was weaker than the primary response but faster, peaking on day 5 instead of day 15. After the booster, most clones that had expanded after primary vaccination were detected again (around 97% of CD4 and 88% of CD8), suggesting broad maintenance of memory. The study included only two donors, which limits how far the findings can be generalized. Computational filtering was needed because FACS-sorted repertoires could contain abundant contaminating clonotypes from the bulk population.

In light of the paper, this sample's treatment or condition label describes: live attenuated yellow fever vaccine strain. At each blood-draw timepoint, two biological replicates of bulk PBMCs were obtained. A standard Ficoll-Paque protocol was used to isolate PBMCs from peripheral blood. TriZol was used to extract RNA from bulk PBMCs, from CD4 and CD8 fractions, and from dextramer-positive and dextramer-negative fractions. TCR cDNA was synthesized by 5'RACE template switching, which introduced a universal primer site and unique molecular identifiers. cDNA synthesis was primed from both the TCR alpha and TCR beta constant segments. Library amplification involved two PCR steps, and the second step added sample barcodes and sequencing adapters. Sequencing of the libraries was done on either Illumina HiSeq 2500 (2x100 bp) or NovaSeq (2x150 bp). Turning to the authors' computational methods: MIGEC was used to demultiplex reads and collapse the reads into UMI consensus sequences, and MiXCR was used for V(D)J alignment. Clonotypes responding to the vaccine were identified with edgeR on replicate PBMC samples, with the criteria of FDR below 0.01 and a log2 fold change above 5 up to day 15. Each bulk clonotype received a CD4 or CD8 identity based on whether the sequenced CD4 or CD8 repertoire contained that clonotype at higher abundance. TCRdb applied fastp at Q25 and MiXCR to the public reads, then kept only in-frame beta chains. Every CDR3 protein is listed once, alongside the most common genes and DNA of its rows. The V and J calls shown here were made by TCRdb, not taken from the authors' results. This sample comprises some 550,000 distinct CDR3 sequences, roughly a fifth of them detected only once. The top ten clonotypes cover around an eighth of the sample.

CDR1 and CDR2 (MNHEY, SMNVEV) derive from the germline V gene (reference sequence). Reading from cysteine to phenylalanine, the CDR3 counts 15 amino acids. Left in the record is the CDR3 DNA by itself, 45 bases read in frame from the first base. Relative to germline, V is 8 bases shorter and J is 4 bases shorter, with 17 bases between their ends. On this clonotype itself: Its target antigen remains unknown. Within one base of it there is no much larger clone, and no base qualities were kept.

Rearrangement joined TRBV27 to TRBJ2-2; the D gene is possibly TRBD1 or TRBD2, each agreeing over 5 bases. The receptor comes from a man younger than 40 who received the YFV17D yellow fever vaccine. The specimen comprised PBMCs, sampled 15 days after the yellow fever booster vaccination. For the CDR3, the sequence is CASSSRDGRTGELFF. Read as DNA, the sequence is TGTGCCAGCTCCTCCCGGGACGGCCGCACCGGGGAGCTGTTTTTT.